This TCR beta chain was observed in a study of T-cell reconstitution after alpha-beta-depleted transplantation in children. The CDR3 runs 17 residues. This clonotype was seen more than once but under ten times. Unique molecular identifiers were incorporated during preparation of the TCRbeta library. TCRdb fed the PCR reads into MiXCR, producing one record per CDR3 protein. The sample shows roughly 120,000 distinct CDR3 sequences, roughly 23% of them seen only once. The material was PBMCs, mostly from graft donor cells, obtained 180 days after TCRalphabeta/CD19-depleted stem cell transplant. V usage is TRBV21-1 and J usage is TRBJ2-1; TRBD1 reflects the table's D call only, with no check against the DNA. TRBV21-1 is described as a pseudogene. The source is a male patient aged 2 to 10 who had a stem cell transplant for chronic granulomatous disease, so the T cells may come from the graft donor. The CDR3 DNA sequence: TGTGCCAGCAGCAAAGCATGGACACCAGGCTCCTACAATGAGCAGTTCTTC. It codes for CASSKAWTPGSYNEQFF.